This T cell receptor beta chain comes out of a study of radiotherapy plus CTLA-4 blockade in lung cancer. Only in-frame clones appear in the TCRdb table, and some are missing; sequencing was by immunoSEQ multiplex PCR. The sample lists 43,000 or so clones, 55% to 80% seen once, with approximately 3.3% in the top ten. With V trimmed by 0 bases and J by 3 bases, 2 bases remained unmatched. The CDR3 sequence is 16 residues long. Germline CDR1 reads LGHNA; CDR2 reads YSLEER. Sequenced material: peripheral blood, taken from a patient treated with radiotherapy plus ipilimumab. V usage is TRBV4-3 and J usage is TRBJ2-1, with 10 nucleotides matching TRBD1. The source of this sequence is a human donor with non-small cell lung cancer who had a complete response to radiotherapy plus ipilimumab. CDR3 sequence: CASSQDWTGGYNEQFF. CDR3 bases: TGCGCCAGCAGCCAAGACTGGACAGGGGGCTACAATGAGCAGTTCTTC.